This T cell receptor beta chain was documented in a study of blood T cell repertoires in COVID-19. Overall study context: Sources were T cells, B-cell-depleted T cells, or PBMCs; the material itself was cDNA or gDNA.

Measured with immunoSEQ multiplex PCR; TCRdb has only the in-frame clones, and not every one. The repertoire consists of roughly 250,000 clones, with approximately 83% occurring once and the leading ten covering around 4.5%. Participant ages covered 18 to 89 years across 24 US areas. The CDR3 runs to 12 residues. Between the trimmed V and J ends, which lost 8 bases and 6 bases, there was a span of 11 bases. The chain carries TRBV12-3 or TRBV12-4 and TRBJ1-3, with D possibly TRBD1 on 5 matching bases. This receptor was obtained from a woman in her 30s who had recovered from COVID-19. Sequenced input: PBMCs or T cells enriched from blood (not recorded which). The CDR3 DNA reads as TGTGCCAGCCGCTTAGGACAAAACACCATATATTTT. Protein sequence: CASRLGQNTIYF.